These 2 T cell receptor beta chains share one sample of origin, sequenced in a study of radiotherapy plus CTLA-4 blockade in lung cancer (dated by TCRdb to 2017 to 2018). Library creation used the immunoSEQ multiplex PCR assay. Imported from immuneACCESS, the table was reduced by TCRdb to in-frame sequences with V and J called. These copies leave out some clones; in studies compared against another copy, an unresolved V gene accounts for under half, and the cause of the remainder is not known. This sample comprises tens of thousands of clones, 80% to 90% of them detected only once. Around 4.4% of the sample lies in the top ten. The sequencing here drew on peripheral blood, taken from a patient treated with radiotherapy plus ipilimumab. Source of these receptors: a human donor with non-small cell lung cancer whose response to radiotherapy plus ipilimumab could not be evaluated.

V and J are TRBV10-2 and TRBJ2-7, with 8 bases that match TRBD1. This CDR3 has 13 amino acids. Germline V gene data show CDR1 as WSHSY and CDR2 as SAAADI. V shed 4 bases, J shed 5 bases, and the junction held 4 bases outside the gene matches. The CDR3 region is CASSATGVHEQYF. The DNA of the CDR3 is TGCGCCAGCAGTGCGACAGGGGTCCACGAGCAGTACTTC.

This clone was seen more than once but under ten times. The V and J genes are TRBV30 and TRBJ1-1; a possible D gene is TRBD1 (5 bases). The V gene lost 3 bases and the J gene lost 1 base, with 9 bases spanning the gap. Germline values: CDR1 GTSNPN, CDR2 SVGIG (reference sequence). The CDR3 contains 13 residues. CDR3 sequence: CAWSRAKNTEAFF. In DNA, the CDR3 is TGTGCCTGGAGCAGGGCCAAGAACACTGAAGCTTTCTTT.